The 22 T cell receptor beta chains given below trace back to one sample, sequenced in a study of early T cells in non-severe SARS-CoV-2 infection. TCRdb re-analysed the 5' RACE reads in MiXCR, keeping a single row per CDR3 protein. The sample holds about 60,000 distinct CDR3 sequences, roughly 13% seen once. Sequenced: whole blood. The receptor source for this set is an adult who was a healthcare worker with PCR-confirmed SARS-CoV-2 infection or an uninfected control (not recorded which).

The rearrangement joins TRBV28 to TRBJ1-4; 9 nucleotides match TRBD1. This CDR3 region has 15 residues. J gave up 7 bases and V 6 bases, and 9 bases lay outside the gene matches. The germline V gene encodes CDR1 MDHEN and CDR2 SYDVKM. The CDR3 DNA follows: TGTGCCAGCAGACCCCCGGGACAGGGTTTTGAAAAACTGTTTTTT. The encoded protein is CASRPPGQGFEKLFF.

This clonotype was counted a few times. The chain joins TRBV2 to TRBJ2-7; no clear D. This CDR3 region has 14 residues. The germline V gene has CDR1 SNHLY and CDR2 FYNNEI. V gave up 3 bases and J gave up 1 base, with 10 bases separating them. CDR3: CASSEQGNSYEQYF. The CDR3 DNA sequence: TGTGCCAGCAGTGAGCAAGGGAATTCCTACGAGCAGTACTTC.

This clonotype showed up many times. The chain uses TRBV7-2 and TRBJ2-3, with D maybe TRBD2 (6 bases). Trimming left V 1 base short and J 2 bases short, with 10 bases between. This CDR3 has 15 residues. Germline-derived CDR1 and CDR2 are SGHTA and FQGNSA. This chain's CDR3 is CASSLVAGLTDTQYF. The DNA for the CDR3 is TGTGCCAGCAGCTTAGTTGCGGGGCTCACAGATACGCAGTATTTT.

In this sample, this clonotype turned up many times. The gene calls are TRBV6-1 and TRBJ2-7; a possible D gene is TRBD1 (5 bases). CDR3 length equals 14 residues. V was pared by 4 bases and J by 1 base, with 11 bases between. Germline CDR1 is MNHNS and CDR2 is SASEGT. CDR3: CASSADRVSYEQYF. In DNA, the CDR3 is TGTGCCAGCAGTGCCGACAGAGTTTCCTACGAGCAGTACTTC.

This clonotype showed up just a few times. This chain joins TRBV5-1 and TRBJ2-2; 12 bases are shared with TRBD1. The CDR3 extends over 15 amino acids. Germline CDR1 is SGHRS and CDR2 is YFSETQ. V was clipped by 3 bases and J by 11 bases; unmatched bases: 8. The CDR3 here is CASSSGTGGGGELFF. Written as DNA, the CDR3 is TGCGCCAGCAGCTCGGGGACAGGGGGCGGCGGAGAGCTGTTTTTT. Drawing the rest from reference TRBV5-1 and TRBJ2-2, the complete variable domain is KAGVTQTPRYLIKTRGQQVTLSCSPISGHRSVSWYQQTPGQGLQFLFEYFSETQRNKGNFPGRFSGRQFSNSRSEMNVSTLELGDSALYLCASSSGTGGGGELFFGEGSRLTVL.

The chain uses TRBV28 and TRBJ2-5, with TRBD1 identical over 9 bases. The length of the CDR3 is 12 residues. Trimming at V came to 8 bases and at J to 3 bases, leaving 1 base not matched to a gene. Per germline, CDR1 MDHEN and CDR2 SYDVKM. The CDR3 sequence is CASRTGEETQYF. The DNA for the CDR3 is TGTGCCAGCCGGACAGGGGAAGAGACCCAGTACTTC.

This clonotype was counted only a few times. V gene TRBV29-1 combines with J gene TRBJ2-5; D gene uncertain. Germline values: CDR1 SQVTM, CDR2 ANQGSEA. The CDR3 has 13 amino acids. With 8 bases removed from V and 4 bases from J, the gap between germline ends came to 17 bases. CDR3 nucleotide sequence: TGCAGCTCGGGCCCTTCCGAGGTAGAGACCCAGTACTTC. It yields the protein CSSGPSEVETQYF.

This clonotype was found many times. CDR3 sequence: CASTQGLDTDTQYF. The DNA for the CDR3 is TGTGCCAGCACCCAGGGCCTCGACACAGATACGCAGTATTTT. This chain links TRBV12-3 or TRBV12-4 with TRBJ2-3; perhaps TRBD1 as D (5 bases). V lost 7 bases and J 2 bases, leaving 13 bases between the germline ends. This CDR3 has 14 residues.

In its sample, this clonotype was seen many times. V gene TRBV5-5 combines with J gene TRBJ1-2; D is uncertain. V was clipped by 0 bases and J by 8 bases, with 8 bases between them. Looked up from germline, CDR1 is SGHKS and CDR2 is YYEKEE (reference sequence). There are 12 residues in the CDR3. The chain's CDR3 is CASSLAPPGYTF. CDR3 DNA: TGTGCCAGCAGCTTGGCGCCACCAGGCTACACCTTC.

This clonotype was seen a handful of times. J is TRBJ2-1 and V is TRBV4-1, with 8 bases aligning to TRBD2. Trimming removed 6 bases from V and 4 bases from J; junction bases left unmatched: 5. CDR3 length: 14 residues. Germline lookup yields CDR1 MGHRA and CDR2 YSYEKL. CDR3 loop: CASRALAAYNEQFF. The CDR3 nucleotides are TGCGCCAGCAGGGCACTAGCGGCTTACAATGAGCAGTTCTTC.

This clonotype was detected many times. This chain links TRBV20-1 with TRBJ1-1; TRBD1 aligns across 10 bases. Per the germline V gene, CDR1 is DFQATT and CDR2 is SNEGSKA (reference sequence). This CDR3 is 14 amino acids long. Trimming removed 5 bases from V and 2 bases from J; junction bases left unmatched: 5. CDR3 nucleotides: TGCAGTGCTGGGGGACAGGGGAAAAACACTGAAGCTTTCTTT. Amino acid sequence: CSAGGQGKNTEAFF.

The V and J genes are TRBV5-1 and TRBJ2-3; 9 positions agree with TRBD2. The length of the CDR3 is 16 residues. V shed 1 base and J 5 bases; nucleotides not matched to a gene: 8. CDR1 is SGHRS, CDR2 YFSETQ, per germline. CDR3 loop: CASSLWLAGSKDTQYF. CDR3 bases: TGCGCCAGCAGCTTGTGGCTAGCGGGATCGAAAGATACGCAGTATTTT.

This clonotype was detected ten times or more. The rearrangement joins TRBV29-1 to TRBJ1-5, with D uncertain. Trimming pared 3 bases from V and 7 bases from J, leaving 13 bases between. CDR1 SQVTM and CDR2 ANQGSEA come from the germline V gene. The length of the CDR3 is 13 residues. The CDR3: CSVEEPIGQPQHF. The CDR3 region has the DNA TGCAGCGTTGAGGAACCGATAGGACAGCCCCAGCATTTT.

This clonotype has a count of ten or more. This rearrangement joins TRBV11-2 to TRBJ2-1, with a tentative D call TRBD2 (7 bases). The CDR3 is made up of 17 amino acids. Germline CDR1 is SGHAT and CDR2 is FQNNGV. Trimming took 1 base from V and 0 from J, leaving 13 bases between them. The CDR3 here is CASSLGGGGASYNEQFF. The CDR3 DNA follows: TGTGCCAGCAGCTTAGGAGGTGGGGGGGCCTCCTACAATGAGCAGTTCTTC.

The chain couples TRBV27 to TRBJ1-1; D might be TRBD1 (6 bases). Germline V gene sequence: CDR1 MNHEY, CDR2 SMNVEV (reference sequence). V was pared by 5 bases and J by 5 bases, with 21 bases between. This CDR3 spans 16 amino acids. CDR3 coding DNA: TGTGCCAGCAGTCCGAACACAGGGATGGGTCTAACTGAAGCTTTCTTT. Translation: CASSPNTGMGLTEAFF.

The chain carries TRBV19 and TRBJ1-3, with D possibly being TRBD1 (5 bases). The CDR3 consists of 13 residues. Germline V gene sequence: CDR1 LNHDA, CDR2 SQIVND (reference sequence). Trimming removed 7 bases from V and 2 bases from J, with 9 bases in between. The CDR3 is CASTPGAGNTIYF. The DNA of the CDR3 is TGTGCCAGTACCCCGGGGGCTGGAAACACCATATATTTT.

V and J are TRBV20-1 and TRBJ2-3; D not resolved. The CDR3 covers 14 residues. Germline lookup yields CDR1 DFQATT and CDR2 SNEGSKA (reference sequence). With 5 bases removed from V and 0 bases from J, the gap between germline ends came to 12 bases. DNA for the CDR3: TGCAGTGCTGATGGCGGAACTAGCACAGATACGCAGTATTTT. Translating it yields CSADGGTSTDTQYF.

This clonotype was detected many times. The chain couples TRBV7-9 to TRBJ1-5; D is uncertain. The ends were cut back, 3 bases at V and 1 base at J, with 7 bases in the middle. The CDR3 is made up of 14 amino acids. Germline CDR1 reads SEHNR; CDR2 reads FQNEAQ (reference sequence). This CDR3 is CASSFPGSNQPQHF. DNA for the CDR3: TGTGCCAGCAGCTTTCCCGGGAGCAATCAGCCCCAGCATTTT.

The V call is TRBV9, the J call TRBJ1-2; 8 bases map to TRBD1. The CDR3 has 15 amino acids. The germline gives CDR1 SGDLS, CDR2 YYNGEE. V lost 3 bases and J lost 8; bases outside the gene matches: 12. The CDR3 nucleotides read TGTGCCAGCAGCGCCATGGGACAGGCGTTTCGAGGCTACACCTTC. This gives the protein CASSAMGQAFRGYTF.

V and J are TRBV9 and TRBJ2-2; a possible D gene is TRBD2 (5 bases). The CDR3 runs to 15 residues. Germline V gene lookup returns CDR1 SGDLS and CDR2 YYNGEE. V was cut by 4 bases and J by 6 bases, with 16 bases left in between. CDR3 in amino acids: CASSHGGLDAGELFF. CDR3 nucleotide sequence: TGTGCCAGCAGCCACGGAGGCCTGGACGCCGGGGAGCTGTTTTTT.

This chain uses TRBV9 with TRBJ1-3; 8 nucleotides line up with TRBD1. CDR3 length: 15 amino acids. Germline CDR1 SGDLS, CDR2 YYNGEE. With 2 bases clipped from V and 0 bases from J, the junction kept 1 base outside the gene matches. The CDR3 nucleotides read TGTGCCAGCAGCGTCGACAGGGGCTCTGGAAACACCATATATTTT. It is translated as CASSVDRGSGNTIYF.

This chain links TRBV12-3 or TRBV12-4 with TRBJ2-6; 8 bases line up with TRBD1. V lost 6 bases and J lost 2; bases outside the gene matches: 3. The CDR3 spans 15 residues. The chain's CDR3 is CASSPTGAGANVLTF. The CDR3 nucleotides read TGTGCCAGCAGCCCGACAGGGGCTGGGGCCAACGTCCTGACTTTC.